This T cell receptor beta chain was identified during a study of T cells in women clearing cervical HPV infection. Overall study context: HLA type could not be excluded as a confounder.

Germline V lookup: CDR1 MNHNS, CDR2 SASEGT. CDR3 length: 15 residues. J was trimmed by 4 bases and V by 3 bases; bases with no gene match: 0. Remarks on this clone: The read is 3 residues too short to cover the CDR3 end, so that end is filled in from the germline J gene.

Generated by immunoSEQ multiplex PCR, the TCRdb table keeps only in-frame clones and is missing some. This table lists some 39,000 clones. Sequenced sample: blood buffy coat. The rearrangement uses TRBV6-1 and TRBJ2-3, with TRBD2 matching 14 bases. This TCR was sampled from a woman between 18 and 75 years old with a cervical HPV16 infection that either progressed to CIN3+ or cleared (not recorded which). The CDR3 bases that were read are TGTGCCAGCAGTGAGACTAGCGGGGGGGCAGATACG. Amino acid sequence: CASSETSGGADT. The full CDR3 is CASSETSGGADTQYF.